Below, 11 T cell receptor beta chains from the same sample are listed, as sequenced in a study of long-term antiretroviral therapy in people with HIV. The assay used was immunoSEQ (version v3.0), run at survey level. TCRdb's copy holds only in-frame clones and misses some; the assay was immunoSEQ multiplex PCR. The top ten hold about 13% of the sample, which has approximately 17,000 clones, 78% seen once. Source: unsorted PBMCs, taken around 3.2 years after starting antiretroviral therapy. The origin of the receptors is a woman between 40 and 55 years old with HIV.

CDR3 amino acids: CASSYSEFDYGYTF. The CDR3 DNA reads as TGTGCCAGCAGTTACTCAGAGTTTGACTATGGCTACACCTTC. The chain employs TRBV6-5 and TRBJ1-2; D is unresolved. The V and J ends lost 0 bases and 3 bases respectively, with 8 bases between them. The CDR3 has 14 residues. Per the germline V gene, CDR1 is MNHEY and CDR2 is SVGAGI.

This clone has just one count. The chain has TRBV6-1 and TRBJ2-2; no definite D call. Germline CDR1 is MNHNS and CDR2 is SASEGT. This CDR3 region has 13 residues. Trimming took off 3 bases at V and 4 bases at J, with 6 bases between the two ends. The CDR3 loop reads CASSDSGTGELFF. CDR3 nucleotide sequence: TGTGCCAGCAGTGATTCAGGCACCGGGGAGCTGTTTTTT.

The chain carries TRBV11-3 and TRBJ1-1; no firm D call. This CDR3 contains 15 residues. Between the trimmed V and J ends, which lost 1 base and 1 base, there was a span of 10 bases. CDR1 is SGHNT and CDR2 is YENEEA in the germline V gene. In nucleotides, the CDR3 is TGTGCCAGCAGCTTAGGGAGAGGAACGAACACTGAAGCTTTCTTT. Translation gives CASSLGRGTNTEAFF. Full variable domain (outside the CDR3, taken from reference TRBV11-3 and TRBJ1-1): EAGVVQSPRYKIIEKKQPVAFWCNPISGHNTLYWYLQNLGQGPELLIRYENEEAVDDSQLPKDRFSAERLKGVDSTLKIQPAELGDSAVYLCASSLGRGTNTEAFFGQGTRLTVV.

The chain has TRBV13 and TRBJ2-2; 8 bases agree with TRBD1. CDR3 length: 16 residues. Germline trimming cut 5 bases from V and 4 bases from J; bases unmatched to any gene: 9. Germline CDR1 and CDR2: PRHDT and FYEKMQ (reference sequence). The CDR3 is CASSQTGDRSTGELFF. The CDR3 region has the DNA TGTGCCAGCAGCCAGACAGGGGATCGGAGCACCGGGGAGCTGTTTTTT. Drawing the rest from reference TRBV13 and TRBJ2-2, the complete variable domain is AAGVIQSPRHLIKEKRETATLKCYPIPRHDTVYWYQQGPGQDPQFLISFYEKMQSDKGSIPDRFSAQQFSDYHSELNMSSLELGDSALYFCASSQTGDRSTGELFFGEGSRLTVL.

The genes are TRBV19 and TRBJ2-5; D gene uncertain. CDR1 is LNHDA and CDR2 is SQIVND in the germline V gene (reference sequence). V gave up 1 base and J gave up 6 bases, with 3 bases separating them. This CDR3 has 11 residues. The CDR3 DNA sequence: TGTGCCAGTAGTATAGGAAAGACCCAGTACTTC. Its translation: CASSIGKTQYF. Looking up the rest from reference TRBV19 and TRBJ2-5 gives the full variable domain: DGGITQSPKYLFRKEGQNVTLSCEQNLNHDAMYWYRQDPGQGLRLIYYSQIVNDFQKGDIAEGYSVSREKKESFPLTVTSAQKNPTAFYLCASSIGKTQYFGPGTRLLVL.

This clone has a single count. The chain couples TRBV6-5 to TRBJ1-5; 7 bases line up with TRBD1. The CDR3 is 15 amino acids. J gave up 2 bases and V 3 bases, and 4 bases lay outside the gene matches. The germline V gene encodes CDR1 MNHEY and CDR2 SVGAGI. CDR3 protein: CASSYRQGGNQPQHF. Written as DNA, the CDR3 is TGTGCCAGCAGTTATCGACAGGGCGGCAATCAGCCCCAGCATTTT.

This rearrangement joins TRBV10-3 to TRBJ1-2; 11 nucleotides align to TRBD1. Trimming took 5 bases from V and 0 from J; bases not matched to a gene: 2. Germline CDR1 reads ENHRY; CDR2 reads SYGVKD. The CDR3 is 15 residues long. The CDR3 here is CAISQDRGPNYGYTF. The CDR3 DNA is TGTGCCATCAGTCAGGACAGGGGGCCTAACTATGGCTACACCTTC.

V is TRBV13 and J is TRBJ2-2; possibly TRBD1 for D (6 bases). Trimming cost V 5 bases and J 2 bases, with 15 bases left between them. There are 16 residues in the CDR3. Germline values: CDR1 PRHDT, CDR2 FYEKMQ (reference sequence). This CDR3 reads CASSPTGRGNTGELFF. For the CDR3, the DNA is TGTGCCAGCAGCCCCACGGGCAGGGGAAACACCGGGGAGCTGTTTTTT.

The chain has TRBV5-5 and TRBJ2-7, with a weak D call TRBD1 (6 bases). This CDR3 has 15 residues. V was shortened by 3 bases and J by 4 bases, with 17 bases between the two germline ends. Germline values: CDR1 SGHKS, CDR2 YYEKEE (reference sequence). CDR3 protein: CASSYALNRVYEQYF. As DNA, the CDR3 is TGTGCCAGCAGCTACGCTCTCAACAGGGTTTACGAGCAGTACTTC.

The chain has TRBV6-6 and TRBJ2-3; D tentatively fits TRBD1 or TRBD2 (6 bases each). The germline V and J ends were trimmed by 7 bases and 3 bases, with 20 bases remaining between them. This CDR3 region has 16 residues. Germline values: CDR1 MNHNY, CDR2 SVGAGI (reference sequence). CDR3: CASIKRGGPLTDTQYF. In DNA form, the CDR3 reads TGTGCCAGCATTAAACGTGGGGGGCCACTAACAGATACGCAGTATTTT.

V is TRBV10-1 and J is TRBJ2-3; D is ambiguous. Germline-derived CDR1 and CDR2 are WNHNN and SYGVQD (reference sequence). V shed 3 bases and J shed 2 bases, with 12 bases lying between them. The CDR3 contains 15 residues. The CDR3 region is CASSEGPLHTDTQYF. The DNA of the CDR3 is TGCGCCAGCAGTGAAGGACCCCTACACACAGATACGCAGTATTTT.